One sample yielded the 11 T cell receptor beta chains listed below, sequenced in a study of blood T cells in healthy people across ages. PCR was performed a second time for roughly 7 to 12 cycles using a sample-barcoded 5' primer and a J-beta primer mix. TCRdb itself ran the 5' RACE reads through MiXCR, one entry per CDR3 protein. The sample has about a million distinct CDR3 sequences, roughly 50% seen once. The sequenced sample consisted of blood. Receptor source: a woman aged 60 to 75 in good health.

V usage is TRBV20-1 and J usage is TRBJ2-7; TRBD2 matches at 9 bases. Looked up from germline, CDR1 is DFQATT and CDR2 is SNEGSKA (reference sequence). The CDR3 spans 15 residues. V lost 3 bases and J lost 4; bases outside the gene matches: 10. DNA of the CDR3: TGCAGTGCTAGCCGACTAGCGGCTCAAAGGTACGAGCAGTACTTC. Encoded protein: CSASRLAAQRYEQYF.

This chain uses TRBV4-1 with TRBJ2-7; no clear D. V shed 1 base and J shed 0 bases, with 7 bases lying between them. The CDR3 is 14 amino acids. Germline V CDR1 and CDR2: MGHRA, YSYEKL. The CDR3 is CASSQVLVSYEQYF. DNA of the CDR3: TGCGCCAGCAGCCAAGTTCTGGTCTCCTACGAGCAGTACTTC.

A few counts support this clonotype. The chain links TRBV20-1 to TRBJ2-7; TRBD1 matches 7 bases. The length of the CDR3 is 13 residues. Germline loops: CDR1 DFQATT, CDR2 SNEGSKA (reference sequence). The ends lost 3 bases at V and 1 base at J; junction bases unmatched: 3. In DNA form, the CDR3 reads TGCAGTGCTAGGAGACAGGGTTCCTACGAGCAGTACTTC. This codes for CSARRQGSYEQYF.

The chain carries TRBV5-1 and TRBJ2-1, with 7 bases matching TRBD1. V lost 4 bases, J lost 6 bases, and 13 bases stayed unmatched. The CDR3 totals 16 residues. Germline V gene sequence: CDR1 SGHRS, CDR2 YFSETQ. Here the CDR3 DNA reads TGCGCCAGCAGCGGCGCTGGCCCGACAGGGAGCAATGAGCAGTTCTTC. It specifies CASSGAGPTGSNEQFF.

The CDR3 region is CASRTAGTGSSTQYF. In DNA, the CDR3 is TGTGCCAGCAGGACCGCCGGGACAGGGAGCAGTACGCAGTATTTT. The chain employs TRBV12-3 or TRBV12-4 and TRBJ2-3, with TRBD1 matching 9 bases. CDR3 length: 15 amino acids. Germline trimming cut 6 bases from V and 8 bases from J; bases unmatched to any gene: 12.

This clonotype has a handful of counts. This chain uses TRBV7-2 with TRBJ2-7; no firm D call. The V end lost 1 base, the J end lost 2 bases, and 12 bases lay between the germline ends. CDR1 and CDR2 from the germline V gene are SGHTA and FQGNSA. The CDR3 extends over 15 amino acids. DNA of the CDR3: TGTGCCAGCAGCTTAGAGGCTACATCAGCCTACGAGCAGTACTTC. Translated: CASSLEATSAYEQYF.

This clonotype turned up a few times. The DNA of the CDR3 is TGTGCCAGCAGCCCGGTATTGGGGGCCTATGGCTACACCTTC. Translating gives CASSPVLGAYGYTF. The V call is TRBV12-3 or TRBV12-4, the J call TRBJ1-2; tentative D call: TRBD1 (6 bases). Trimming stripped 6 bases from V and 4 bases from J, with 15 bases between. The CDR3 loop spans 14 amino acids.

The chain is built from TRBV21-1 and TRBJ2-1; the D call of TRBD1 is as the table states it, not checked on the DNA. TRBV21-1 is deemed a pseudogene. The CDR3 runs to 17 residues. CDR3 DNA sequence: TGTGCCAGCAGCAAAGAGGTCACAGGGGGCGCAGGCAATGAGCAGTTCTTC. Translating it yields CASSKEVTGGAGNEQFF.

The V call is TRBV27, the J call TRBJ2-4; D gene ambiguous. The assigned J gene may be wrong: the sequence end matches TRBJ2-7 better. CDR3 length: 10 amino acids. Looked up from germline, CDR1 is MNHEY and CDR2 is SMNVEV (reference sequence). CDR3 sequence reads: CASSRTEQYF. The DNA of the CDR3 is TGTGCCAGCAGTAGAACCGAGCAGTACTTC.

The chain combines TRBV10-3 with TRBJ2-7; perhaps TRBD2 as D (6 bases). This CDR3 comprises 14 residues. CDR1 is ENHRY, CDR2 SYGVKD, per germline. Trimming stripped 5 bases from V and 6 bases from J, with 17 bases between. CDR3: CAISSGGTSGEQYF. The CDR3 nucleotides are TGTGCCATCAGTTCGGGCGGGACCTCCGGCGAGCAGTACTTC.

The gene calls are TRBV4-2 and TRBJ2-5, with D possibly being TRBD2 (5 bases). The CDR3 totals 14 residues. Germline V lookup: CDR1 LGHNA, CDR2 YNFKEQ. V was clipped by 4 bases and J by 11 bases, with 20 bases between them. The DNA of the CDR3 is TGTGCCAGCAGCCCGGGATATCGATCGCCGGAGCAGTACTTC. Its translation: CASSPGYRSPEQYF.